A selection of T cell receptor beta chains follows, all from one sample in a study of shared clonotypes between healthy human individuals. Libraries were prepared by immunoSEQ multiplex PCR; TCRdb keeps only in-frame clonotypes and omits some of them. This sample has approximately 650,000 clones, with just under 97% found just once. Specimen: naive CD8+ T cells sorted from blood. These receptors all come from a woman in her thirties in good health. Both conserved end residues are part of each CDR3. The D gene is left open where the match is weak. Clone size is not always given. Where it is, it says once, few, many or a class for expanded clones.

. TRBJ2-1 . TRBV7-9 CASRIEGGNEQFF TGTGCCAGCAGAATAGAGGGAGGCAATGAGCAGTTCTTC
. TRBJ2-7 TRBD2 TRBV27 CASRPQAGGPREQYF TGTGCCAGCAGACCTCAGGCGGGAGGGCCCCGTGAGCAGTACTTC
. TRBJ2-7 TRBD2 TRBV6-5 CASSYRLADYEQYF TGTGCCAGCAGTTACAGACTAGCGGACTACGAGCAGTACTTC
. TRBJ2-5 TRBD2 TRBV7-9 CASIGLAGQETQYF TGTGCCAGCATCGGACTAGCGGGACAAGAGACCCAGTACTTC
. TRBJ2-7 . TRBV19 CASSMERAPYYEQYF TGTGCCAGTAGTATGGAAAGGGCCCCTTACTACGAGCAGTACTTC
. TRBJ2-7 . TRBV10-1 CASRSDRSYEQYF TGCGCCAGCAGATCGGACAGATCCTACGAGCAGTACTTC
. TRBJ2-3 . TRBV28 CASSTGSPFNTDTQYF TGTGCCAGCAGTACTGGCAGTCCTTTTAACACAGATACGCAGTATTTT
. TRBJ1-2 . TRBV6-6 CASRPGRLNYGYTF TGTGCCAGCAGACCCGGACGGTTGAACTATGGCTACACCTTC
. TRBJ2-2 . TRBV2 CASGTGELFF TGTGCCAGCGGGACCGGGGAGCTGTTTTTT
. TRBJ2-5 TRBD2 TRBV27 CASSAGLVGETQYF TGTGCCAGCAGTGCCGGACTAGTCGGGGAGACCCAGTACTTC
. TRBJ2-1 . TRBV27 CASSLGTNNEQFF TGTGCCAGCAGCTTAGGGACAAACAATGAGCAGTTCTTC
. TRBJ1-1 TRBD1 TRBV29-1 CSVATGTMNTEAFF TGCAGCGTTGCGACAGGGACTATGAACACTGAAGCTTTCTTT
. TRBJ1-1 . TRBV7-2 CASSATKNTEAFF TGTGCCAGCAGCGCCACAAAGAACACTGAAGCTTTCTTT
once TRBJ2-7 . TRBV7-9 CASRREGLGQGYEQYF TGTGCCAGCAGGCGGGAGGGATTGGGACAGGGCTACGAGCAGTACTTC
once TRBJ2-1 TRBD1 TRBV27 CASSIRTGGSYNEQFF TGTGCCAGCAGTATTAGAACAGGGGGCTCCTACAATGAGCAGTTCTTC
. TRBJ2-7 . TRBV28 CASSLRLTYEQYF TGTGCCAGCAGTTTGCGGCTAACCTACGAGCAGTACTTC
. TRBJ2-7 . TRBV28 CASSFRLVDEQYF TGTGCCAGCAGTTTTCGGCTAGTTGATGAGCAGTACTTC
. TRBJ2-7 . TRBV27 CASSLAGVEQYF TGTGCCAGCAGTTTAGCCGGGGTCGAGCAGTACTTC
. TRBJ2-7 TRBD1 TRBV5-8 CASRSGTGGPGQYF TGTGCCAGCAGGTCCGGGACAGGGGGTCCCGGGCAGTACTTC
. TRBJ2-3 . TRBV7-8 CASRDDPDTQYF TGTGCCAGCAGAGATGATCCAGATACGCAGTATTTT